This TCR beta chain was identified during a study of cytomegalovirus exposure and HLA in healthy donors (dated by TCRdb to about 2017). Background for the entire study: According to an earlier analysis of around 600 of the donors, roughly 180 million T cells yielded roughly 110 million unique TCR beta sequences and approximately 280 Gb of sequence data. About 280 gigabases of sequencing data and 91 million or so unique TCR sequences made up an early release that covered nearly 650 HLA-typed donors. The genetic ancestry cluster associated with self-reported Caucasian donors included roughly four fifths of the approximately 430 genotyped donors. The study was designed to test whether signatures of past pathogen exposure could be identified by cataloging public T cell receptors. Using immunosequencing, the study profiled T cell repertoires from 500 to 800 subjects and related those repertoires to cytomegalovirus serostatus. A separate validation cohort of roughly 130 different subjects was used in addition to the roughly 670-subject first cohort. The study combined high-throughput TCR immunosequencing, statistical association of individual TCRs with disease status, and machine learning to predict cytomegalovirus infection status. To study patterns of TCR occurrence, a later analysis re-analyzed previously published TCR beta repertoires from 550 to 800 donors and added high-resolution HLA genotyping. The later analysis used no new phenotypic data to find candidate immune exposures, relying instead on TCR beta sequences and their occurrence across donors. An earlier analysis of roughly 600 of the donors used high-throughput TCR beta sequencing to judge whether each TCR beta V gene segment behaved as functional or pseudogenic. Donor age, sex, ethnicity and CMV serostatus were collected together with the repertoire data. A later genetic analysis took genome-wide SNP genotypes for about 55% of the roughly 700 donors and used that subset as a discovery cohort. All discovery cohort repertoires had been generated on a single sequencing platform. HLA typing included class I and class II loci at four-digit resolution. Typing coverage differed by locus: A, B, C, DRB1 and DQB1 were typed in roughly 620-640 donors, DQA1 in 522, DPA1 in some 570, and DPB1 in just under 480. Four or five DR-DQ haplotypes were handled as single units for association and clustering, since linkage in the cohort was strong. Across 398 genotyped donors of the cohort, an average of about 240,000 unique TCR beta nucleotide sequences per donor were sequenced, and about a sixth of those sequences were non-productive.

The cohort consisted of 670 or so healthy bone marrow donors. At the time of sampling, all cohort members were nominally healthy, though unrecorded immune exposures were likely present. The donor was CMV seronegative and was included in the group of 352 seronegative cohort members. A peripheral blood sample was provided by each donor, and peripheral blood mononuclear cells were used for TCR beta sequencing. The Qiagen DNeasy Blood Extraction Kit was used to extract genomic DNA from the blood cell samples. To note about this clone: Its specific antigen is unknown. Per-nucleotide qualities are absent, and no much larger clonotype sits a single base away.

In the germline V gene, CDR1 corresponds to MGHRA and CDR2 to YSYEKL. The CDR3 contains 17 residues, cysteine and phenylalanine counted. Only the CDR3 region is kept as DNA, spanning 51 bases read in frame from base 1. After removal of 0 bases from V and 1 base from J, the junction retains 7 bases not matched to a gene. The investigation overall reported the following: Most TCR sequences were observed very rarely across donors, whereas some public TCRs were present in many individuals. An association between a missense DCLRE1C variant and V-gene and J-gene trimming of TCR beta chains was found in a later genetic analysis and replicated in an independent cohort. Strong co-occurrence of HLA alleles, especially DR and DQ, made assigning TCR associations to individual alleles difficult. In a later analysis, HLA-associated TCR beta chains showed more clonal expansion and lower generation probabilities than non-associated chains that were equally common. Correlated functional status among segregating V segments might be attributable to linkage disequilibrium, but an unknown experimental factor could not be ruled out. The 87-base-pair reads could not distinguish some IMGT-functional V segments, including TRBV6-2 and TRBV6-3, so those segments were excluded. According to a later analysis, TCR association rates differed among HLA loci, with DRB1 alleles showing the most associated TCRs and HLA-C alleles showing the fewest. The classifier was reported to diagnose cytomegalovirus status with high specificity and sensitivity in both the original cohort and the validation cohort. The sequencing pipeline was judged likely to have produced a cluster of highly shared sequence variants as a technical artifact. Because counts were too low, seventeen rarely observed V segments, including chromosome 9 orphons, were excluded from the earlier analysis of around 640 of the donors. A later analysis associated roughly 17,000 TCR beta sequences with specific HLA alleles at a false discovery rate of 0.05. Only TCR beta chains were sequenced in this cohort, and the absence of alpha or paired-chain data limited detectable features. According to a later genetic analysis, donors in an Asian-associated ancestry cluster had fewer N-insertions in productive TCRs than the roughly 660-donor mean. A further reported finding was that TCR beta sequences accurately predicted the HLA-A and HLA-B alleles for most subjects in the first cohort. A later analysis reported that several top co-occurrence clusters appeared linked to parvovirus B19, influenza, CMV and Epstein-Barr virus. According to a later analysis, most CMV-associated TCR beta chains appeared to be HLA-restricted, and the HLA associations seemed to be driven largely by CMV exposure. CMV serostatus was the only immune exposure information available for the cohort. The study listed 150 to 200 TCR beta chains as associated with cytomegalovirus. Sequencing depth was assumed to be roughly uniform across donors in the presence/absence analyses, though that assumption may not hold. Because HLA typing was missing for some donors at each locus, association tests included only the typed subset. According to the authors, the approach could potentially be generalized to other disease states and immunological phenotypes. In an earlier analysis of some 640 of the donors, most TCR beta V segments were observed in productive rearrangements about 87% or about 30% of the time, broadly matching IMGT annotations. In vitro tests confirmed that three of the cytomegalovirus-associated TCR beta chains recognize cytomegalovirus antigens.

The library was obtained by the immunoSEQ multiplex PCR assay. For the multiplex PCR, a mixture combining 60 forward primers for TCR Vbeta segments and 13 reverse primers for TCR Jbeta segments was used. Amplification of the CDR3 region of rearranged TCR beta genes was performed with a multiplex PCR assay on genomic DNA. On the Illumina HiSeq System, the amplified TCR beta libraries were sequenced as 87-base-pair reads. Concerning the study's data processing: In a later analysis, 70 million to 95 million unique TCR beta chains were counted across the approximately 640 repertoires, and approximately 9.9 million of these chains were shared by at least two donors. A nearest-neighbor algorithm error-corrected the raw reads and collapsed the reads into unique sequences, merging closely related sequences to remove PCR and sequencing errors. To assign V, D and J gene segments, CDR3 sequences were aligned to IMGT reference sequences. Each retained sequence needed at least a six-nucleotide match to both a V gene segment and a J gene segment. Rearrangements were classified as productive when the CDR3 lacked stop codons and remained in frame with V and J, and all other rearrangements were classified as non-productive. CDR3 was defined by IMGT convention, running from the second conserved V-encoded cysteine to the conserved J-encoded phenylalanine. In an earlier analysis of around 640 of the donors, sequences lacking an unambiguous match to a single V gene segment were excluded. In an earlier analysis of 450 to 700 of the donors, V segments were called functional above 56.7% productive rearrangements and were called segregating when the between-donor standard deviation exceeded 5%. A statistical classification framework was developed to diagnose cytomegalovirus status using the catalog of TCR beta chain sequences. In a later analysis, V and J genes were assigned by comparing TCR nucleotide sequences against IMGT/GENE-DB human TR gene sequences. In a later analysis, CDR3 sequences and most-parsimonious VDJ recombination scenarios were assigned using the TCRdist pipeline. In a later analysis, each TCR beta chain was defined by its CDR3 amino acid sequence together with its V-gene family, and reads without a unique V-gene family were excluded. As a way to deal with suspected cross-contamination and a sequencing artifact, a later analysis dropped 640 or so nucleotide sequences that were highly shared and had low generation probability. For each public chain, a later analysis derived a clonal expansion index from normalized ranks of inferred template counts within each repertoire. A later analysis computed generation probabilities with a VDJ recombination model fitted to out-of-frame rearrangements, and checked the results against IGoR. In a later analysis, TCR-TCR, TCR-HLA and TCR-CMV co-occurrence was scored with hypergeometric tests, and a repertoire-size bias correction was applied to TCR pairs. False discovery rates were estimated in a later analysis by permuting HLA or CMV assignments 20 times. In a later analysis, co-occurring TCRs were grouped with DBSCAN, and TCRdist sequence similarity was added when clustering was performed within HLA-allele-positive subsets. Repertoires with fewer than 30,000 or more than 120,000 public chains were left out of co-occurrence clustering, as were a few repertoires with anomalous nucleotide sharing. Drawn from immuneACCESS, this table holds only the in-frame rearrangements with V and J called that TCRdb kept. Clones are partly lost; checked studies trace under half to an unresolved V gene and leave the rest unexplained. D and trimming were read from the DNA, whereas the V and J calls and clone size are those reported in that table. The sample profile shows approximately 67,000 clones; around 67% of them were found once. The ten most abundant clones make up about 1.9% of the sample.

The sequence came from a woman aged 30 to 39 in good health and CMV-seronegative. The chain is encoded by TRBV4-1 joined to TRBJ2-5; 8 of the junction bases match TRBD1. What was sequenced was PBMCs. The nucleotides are TGCGCCAGCAGCCAAGAGCCCAGTGGGACAGGCCAAGAGACCCAGTACTTC. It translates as CASSQEPSGTGQETQYF.